This T cell receptor (beta chain) originates from a study of blood T cell repertoires in COVID-19 (dated by TCRdb to about 2020). At the level of the whole study: Samples from collaborators originated in the United States, Italy and Spain and spanned both the acute and convalescent phases of COVID-19. The prospective study material was composed of cDNA or gDNA derived from T cells, B-cell-depleted T cells, or PBMCs. Deeply sampled blood TCRbeta repertoires from subjects exposed to, actively infected with, or recovered from COVID-19 were included in the dataset. The repertoires were released in a freely available public database intended as a resource for research on the immune response to SARS-CoV-2. Samples came from the ongoing ImmuneRACE study (first 160 participants) plus 1,254 subjects from 6 global collaborators. Sample metadata almost always included a de-identified subject ID, COVID-19 status, age in years and sex. Where available, HLA class I and class II types were obtained from metadata supplied by the sample provider rather than from assay-based typing. Broader findings and caveats from the paper: How much clinical and demographic metadata was included differed by source and by participant, and the metadata was provided uncurated.

From a lookup of the germline V gene, CDR1 and CDR2 are SQVTM and ANQGSEA. There are 13 amino acids in the CDR3, from cysteine to phenylalanine inclusive. Solely the CDR3 DNA is kept, with 39 bases framed from the first base. V lost 5 bases and J lost 2 bases, and the count of bases not matched to a germline gene is 4. TCRbeta CDR3 regions were amplified from genomic DNA using the immunoSEQ Assay, a bias-controlled multiplex PCR. The study's processing was this. The number of nucleated cells in each sample was estimated from the amplification of reference gene primers within the assay. Sequence reads were collapsed and filtered to measure the absolute abundance of every unique TCRbeta CDR3 rearrangement. For each sample, productive Simpson clonality was calculated as the square root of Simpson's diversity index over productive rearrangements. In its TCRdb copy, this immuneACCESS table keeps in-frame sequences only and misses some clones. Where compared with another copy, unresolved V genes explain less than half of these, and the others have no known cause. V and J calls and clone size are copied from that table; D and trimming were computed from the DNA. For this sample the table gives hundreds of thousands of clones, of which roughly 90% were detected only once. In total, the top ten clones hold less than 1.5% of the sample.

Concerning this clone: Its antigen is currently not known. Within one base of it there is no much larger clone, and no base qualities were kept.

In the prospective study, participants were roughly 18 to 100 years old, resided in fewer than 25 geographic areas of the United States, and were enrolled through a virtual design. In the prospective study, cohorts were assigned on the basis of participant-reported clinical history obtained from a screening survey and a study questionnaire. Exposed participants had been in contact with someone with a PCR-confirmed or clinician-diagnosed COVID-19 case within 2 weeks of study entry. In the prospective study, whole blood, serum and a nasopharyngeal or oropharyngeal swab were collected from each participant by mobile phlebotomists. Additional blood draws and questionnaires over an approximately two-month period could optionally be provided by prospective study participants. Prospective study blood samples were shipped either frozen or at room temperature before DNA extraction.

The chain is assembled from TRBV29-1 and TRBJ1-1; 8 of the junction bases match TRBD1. The sample was PBMCs or T cells enriched from blood (not recorded which). The receptor was isolated from a woman aged 18-30 years who had been exposed to COVID-19. The DNA reads as follows: TGCAGCGTTATCGGACAGGGCAACACTGAAGCTTTCTTT. Translation gives CSVIGQGNTEAFF.